These 15 T cell receptor beta chains share one sample of origin, sequenced in a study of read filtering for tumor transcriptome and immune sequencing. This library used approximately 370 ng RNA and molecular barcoded adaptors spanning alpha/delta and beta/gamma chains. TCRdb redid the calling of the reads with MiXCR, one entry per CDR3 protein. The sample includes about 57,000 distinct CDR3 sequences, around 20% of them seen just once. The sample comprised a population of CD138-negative cells sorted from bone marrow. All receptors derive from a donor aged 40 or older with multiple myeloma.

At least ten counts were recorded for this clonotype. V gene TRBV28 combines with J gene TRBJ2-1, with 8 bases lining up with TRBD1. Germline V lookup: CDR1 MDHEN, CDR2 SYDVKM. CDR3 length: 16 amino acids. With V trimmed by 3 bases and J by 4 bases, 8 bases remained unmatched. The CDR3 spells CASSFPGTGMYNEQFF. The CDR3 DNA is TGTGCCAGCAGTTTTCCCGGGACAGGAATGTACAATGAGCAGTTCTTC.

This clonotype was detected many times. This chain joins TRBV5-1 and TRBJ2-3; TRBD1 might be the D (6 bases). V lost 2 bases and J lost 1, with 14 bases in between. Looked up from germline, CDR1 is SGHRS and CDR2 is YFSETQ. This CDR3 region has 16 residues. The CDR3 DNA reads TGCGCCAGCAGCTTTTCAGGGGACCTTGGCACAGATACGCAGTATTTT. It translates to CASSFSGDLGTDTQYF.

A remark on this clonotype: This may stem from a read error, because a much larger clone lies one nucleotide away. The chain recombines TRBV6-2 or TRBV6-3 with TRBJ2-3; the match to TRBD2 covers 10 bases. This CDR3 comprises 13 residues. Germline loops: CDR1 MNHEY, CDR2 SVGEGT. J lost 5 bases, V lost 11 bases, and 7 bases had no gene match. CDR3 DNA: TGTGCCGTCGAGCGGGGGGGCATAGATACGCAGTATTTT. It specifies CAVERGGIDTQYF.

This clonotype was picked up a small number of times. This rearrangement joins TRBV24-1 to TRBJ2-1; 8 bases line up with TRBD2. In germline, CDR1 is KGHDR, CDR2 SFDVKD. V was clipped by 9 bases and J by 6 bases; unmatched bases: 9. This CDR3 has 14 amino acids. CDR3 sequence: CATGGAGGLNEQFF. The CDR3 nucleotides read TGTGCCACCGGTGGGGCGGGGGGCCTCAATGAGCAGTTCTTC.

This clonotype is medium-sized. J is TRBJ1-4 and V is TRBV7-2; a possible D gene is TRBD1 (5 bases). The CDR3 covers 19 residues. V was clipped by 5 bases and J by 8 bases, with 30 bases between them. Germline lookup yields CDR1 SGHTA and CDR2 FQGNSA. CDR3 in amino acids: CASSTAAGVDSRGYEKLFF. CDR3 DNA: TGTGCCAGCAGCACCGCTGCCGGAGTTGACAGTCGAGGATACGAAAAACTGTTTTTT.

In its sample, this clonotype was seen many times. The rearrangement uses TRBV20-1 and TRBJ1-1; D not certain. V dropped 3 bases and J dropped 0 bases, with 11 bases sitting between them. This CDR3 region has 14 residues. CDR1 and CDR2 from the germline V gene are DFQATT and SNEGSKA (reference sequence). The CDR3 bases are TGCAGTGCTAGCCCCGGAGTCATGAACACTGAAGCTTTCTTT. Its translation: CSASPGVMNTEAFF.

This chain uses TRBV20-1 with TRBJ1-2, with TRBD1 matching over 8 bases. V lost 4 bases to trimming and J lost 0 bases; unmatched junction nucleotides: 7. Germline V lookup: CDR1 DFQATT, CDR2 SNEGSKA (reference sequence). CDR3 size: 15 residues. As DNA, the CDR3 is TGCAGTGCTATAGGGACAGGAGTAGCTAACTATGGCTACACCTTC. Translating it yields CSAIGTGVANYGYTF.

This clonotype was detected only a few times. The genes are TRBV20-1 and TRBJ1-1; 10 positions agree with TRBD1. V lost 7 bases, J lost 5 bases, and 7 bases stayed unmatched. The germline CDR1 and CDR2 sequences are DFQATT and SNEGSKA (reference sequence). The CDR3 runs 13 residues. The CDR3 nucleotides are TGCAGTGTCCCGGGACAGGGGAGGACTGAAGCTTTCTTT. It translates to CSVPGQGRTEAFF.

This clonotype was counted many times. The chain combines TRBV14 with TRBJ2-3; 7 bases are shared with TRBD1. CDR1 SGHDN and CDR2 FVKESK come from the germline V gene. V was pared by 3 bases and J by 8 bases, with 8 bases of the junction left unmatched. The CDR3 totals 14 residues. CDR3 in DNA: TGTGCCAGCAGCCACCGGGACAGCCTAGGTACGCAGTATTTT. This gives the protein CASSHRDSLGTQYF.

In the case of this clonotype: The conserved phenylalanine or tryptophan is not found at the CDR3 terminus, so this likely reflects a read error. The V gene is TRBV7-8, the J gene TRBJ1-2, with 8 bases identical to TRBD1. The CDR3 has 15 residues. The ends lost 8 bases at V and 6 bases at J; junction bases unmatched: 14. CDR1 and CDR2 from the germline V gene are SGHVS and FQNEAQ. This CDR3 is CASGQGASSGHGYTS. In DNA, the CDR3 is TGTGCCAGCGGCCAGGGGGCCTCCAGTGGCCATGGCTACACCTCC.

The chain has TRBV12-3 or TRBV12-4 and TRBJ1-5; D may be TRBD1 (5 bases). V gave up 8 bases and J gave up 4 bases, with 12 bases separating them. The CDR3 totals 13 residues. CDR3 region: CASSGTANQPQHF. In DNA, the CDR3 is TGTGCCAGCTCAGGGACGGCAAATCAGCCCCAGCATTTT.

CDR3 DNA: TGTGCCAGCAGCCAAGATATTGGCACAGGCACCGGGGAGCTGTTTTTT. It is translated as CASSQDIGTGTGELFF. The J gene is TRBJ2-2, the V gene TRBV3-1; D is perhaps TRBD1 (5 bases). CDR3 size: 16 residues. Germline CDR1 and CDR2: LGHDT and YNNKEL (reference sequence). Trimming pared 0 bases from V and 4 bases from J, leaving 12 bases between.

This chain uses TRBV5-1 with TRBJ2-7, with D possibly being TRBD2 (6 bases). The CDR3 sequence is 14 residues long. The germline CDR1 and CDR2 sequences are SGHRS and YFSETQ. V was clipped by 5 bases and J by 2 bases, with 14 bases between them. CDR3 loop: CASSGGTVAYEQYF. The DNA for the CDR3 is TGCGCCAGCAGTGGCGGGACGGTTGCCTACGAGCAGTACTTC.

This clonotype was counted ten times or more. The J gene is TRBJ2-3, the V gene TRBV20-1; unclear D gene. Trimming cost V 0 bases and J 4 bases, with 5 bases left between them. The germline gives CDR1 DFQATT, CDR2 SNEGSKA (reference sequence). This CDR3 is built from 12 residues. CDR3 DNA: TGCAGTGCTAGAGATCTAGCAGATACGCAGTATTTT. Encoded protein: CSARDLADTQYF.

At least ten counts were recorded for this clonotype. This chain uses TRBV5-1 with TRBJ1-4, with 7 positions matching TRBD1. Looked up from germline, CDR1 is SGHRS and CDR2 is YFSETQ. V lost 5 bases to trimming and J lost 6 bases; unmatched junction nucleotides: 10. This CDR3 spans 15 amino acids. This CDR3 reads CASRLTGTADEKLFF. The CDR3 DNA reads as TGCGCCAGCAGATTGACCGGGACAGCGGATGAAAAACTGTTTTTT.